Below, 9 T cell receptor beta chains from the same sample are listed, as sequenced in a study of patients and donors after allogeneic stem cell transplantation. TCRdb reprocessed the RT-PCR reads with MiXCR, giving one entry per CDR3 protein. The table has about 960,000 distinct CDR3 sequences, roughly 18% seen once. Source material: blood, either unsorted or a sorted T cell fraction (not recorded which). The receptors were sampled from a human donor who was either an allogeneic HSCT recipient or a stem cell or donor lymphocyte infusion donor (not recorded which). It is not recorded whose cells these are; they may come from a transplant donor.

This clonotype was seen a handful of times. The rearrangement links TRBV15 to TRBJ2-2, with D perhaps matching TRBD1 (5 bases). In germline, CDR1 is LNHNV, CDR2 YYDKDF (reference sequence). V gave up 1 base and J gave up 6 bases, with 9 bases separating them. The CDR3 has 14 residues. The CDR3 nucleotides are TGTGCCACCAGCAGAGTACAGGTCTCCGGGGAGCTGTTTTTT. This gives the protein CATSRVQVSGELFF.

This clonotype has just a few counts. The V gene is TRBV27, the J gene TRBJ2-7; 11 bases map to TRBD1. V lost 8 bases to trimming and J lost 4 bases; unmatched junction nucleotides: 10. Germline CDR1 MNHEY, CDR2 SMNVEV (reference sequence). The CDR3 is 15 amino acids. The CDR3 reads CASWTWDRGAYEQYF. DNA of the CDR3: TGTGCCAGCTGGACCTGGGACAGGGGGGCGTACGAGCAGTACTTC.

This clonotype was counted between two and nine times. V is TRBV14 and J is TRBJ1-2; D might be TRBD1 (5 bases). Germline CDR1 SGHDN, CDR2 FVKESK. The CDR3 runs 14 residues. V shed 2 bases and J shed 4 bases, with 11 bases lying between them. The CDR3 sequence is CASSQTGLFYGYTF. For the CDR3, the DNA is TGTGCCAGCAGCCAAACAGGACTATTCTATGGCTACACCTTC.

The J gene is TRBJ1-2, the V gene TRBV13, with a possible D match to TRBD1 (5 bases). The CDR3 extends over 14 amino acids. The germline V and J ends were trimmed by 0 bases and 7 bases, with 12 bases remaining between them. Germline lookup yields CDR1 PRHDT and CDR2 FYEKMQ (reference sequence). CDR3 in amino acids: CASSLGGGVLGYTF. The CDR3 bases are TGTGCCAGCAGCTTAGGAGGAGGGGTGCTTGGCTACACCTTC.

There are many counts of this clonotype. V is TRBV9 and J is TRBJ1-1; TRBD1 is a possible D gene (5 bases). Germline V gene lookup returns CDR1 SGDLS and CDR2 YYNGEE. V was cut by 3 bases and J by 1 base, with 7 bases left in between. The CDR3 contains 13 residues. CDR3 in amino acids: CASSAGGNTEAFF. The DNA of the CDR3 is TGTGCCAGCAGCGCGGGGGGGAACACTGAAGCTTTCTTT.

This clonotype has more than one count but fewer than ten. V and J are TRBV24-1 and TRBJ1-1; perhaps TRBD1 as D (5 bases). Germline lookup yields CDR1 KGHDR and CDR2 SFDVKD. CDR3 length: 14 amino acids. V lost 2 bases to trimming and J lost 12 bases, with 18 bases between them. The CDR3 region has the DNA TGTGCCACCAGTGATTCCCCTGCGCAGGGTGCTACTTTCTTT. Translating gives CATSDSPAQGATFF.

This chain connects TRBV5-1 to TRBJ2-5, with D unresolved. Germline V gene lookup returns CDR1 SGHRS and CDR2 YFSETQ. V shed 1 base and J shed 1 base, with 8 bases lying between them. The CDR3 has 14 residues. The CDR3, as DNA: TGCGCCAGCAGCTTGACCAGTTTCCAAGAGACCCAGTACTTC. This gives the protein CASSLTSFQETQYF.

This clonotype was seen a handful of times. V gene TRBV7-9 combines with J gene TRBJ2-6; no definite D call. CDR1 is SEHNR, CDR2 FQNEAQ, per germline (reference sequence). V lost 6 bases to trimming and J lost 1 base, with 13 bases between them. There are 16 residues in the CDR3. The CDR3 sequence: CASRPRPSSGANVLTF. The CDR3, as DNA: TGTGCCAGCAGACCTCGTCCTAGTTCTGGGGCCAACGTCCTGACTTTC.

With respect to this clonotype: This may be a read error: a much more frequent sequence differs by one nucleotide. This chain joins TRBV7-2 and TRBJ1-2; D unresolved. Germline assignment: CDR1 SGHTA and CDR2 FQGNSA. The CDR3 is made up of 15 amino acids. V was shortened by 1 base and J by 7 bases, with 16 bases between the two germline ends. In DNA, the CDR3 is TGTGCCAGCAGCTTAGGCCCGAGAGGTTGGGTTGGCTACACCTTC. Translating it yields CASSLGPRGWVGYTF.